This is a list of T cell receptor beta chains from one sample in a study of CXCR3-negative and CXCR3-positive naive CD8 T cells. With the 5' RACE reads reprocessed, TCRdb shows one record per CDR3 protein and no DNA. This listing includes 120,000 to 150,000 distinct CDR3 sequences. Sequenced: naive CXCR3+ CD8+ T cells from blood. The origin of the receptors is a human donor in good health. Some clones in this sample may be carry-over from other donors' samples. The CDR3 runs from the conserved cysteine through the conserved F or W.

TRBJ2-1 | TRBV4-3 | CASSQERVSNEQFF
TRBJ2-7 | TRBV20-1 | CSARDLWTGSYEQYF
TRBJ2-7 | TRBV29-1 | CSVEPGQGNEQYF
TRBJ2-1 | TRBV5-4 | CASSSLTGGGLAGVLEFF
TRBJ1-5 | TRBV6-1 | CASSESGPALGQPQHF
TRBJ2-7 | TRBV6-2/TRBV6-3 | CASSRDRDEQYF
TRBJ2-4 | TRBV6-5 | CASSLRTAKNIQYF
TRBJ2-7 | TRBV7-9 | CASSSRDRGDYEQYF
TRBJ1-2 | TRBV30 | CAWSGSGLKEGYGYTF
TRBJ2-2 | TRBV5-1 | CASSFLAGADGELFF
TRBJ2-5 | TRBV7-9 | CASSLDAGARTQYF
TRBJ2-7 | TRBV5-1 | CAGSWDDRAFYEQYF
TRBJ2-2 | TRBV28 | CASSFPVGGELFF
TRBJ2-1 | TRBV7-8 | CASRNGAGWGNEQFF
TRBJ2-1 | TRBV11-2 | CASSPGTGEYNEQFF
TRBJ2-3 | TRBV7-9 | CASSPGPSAQYF
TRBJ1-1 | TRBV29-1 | CSVERQGNTEAFF
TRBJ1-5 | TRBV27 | CASSLQSYSNQPQHF
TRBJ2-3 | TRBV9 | CASSVTGSGVLSTDTQYF
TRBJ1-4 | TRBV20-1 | CSARDLREPNEKLFF
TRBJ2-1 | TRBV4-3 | CASSQDLGTGALWGEQFF
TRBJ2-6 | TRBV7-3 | CASSSGISGANVLTF
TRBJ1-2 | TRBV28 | CASSLSQLGTGRGYTF
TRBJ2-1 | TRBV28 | CASSFPLRGNTGDEQFF
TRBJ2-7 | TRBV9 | CASSEAPGRTYEQYF